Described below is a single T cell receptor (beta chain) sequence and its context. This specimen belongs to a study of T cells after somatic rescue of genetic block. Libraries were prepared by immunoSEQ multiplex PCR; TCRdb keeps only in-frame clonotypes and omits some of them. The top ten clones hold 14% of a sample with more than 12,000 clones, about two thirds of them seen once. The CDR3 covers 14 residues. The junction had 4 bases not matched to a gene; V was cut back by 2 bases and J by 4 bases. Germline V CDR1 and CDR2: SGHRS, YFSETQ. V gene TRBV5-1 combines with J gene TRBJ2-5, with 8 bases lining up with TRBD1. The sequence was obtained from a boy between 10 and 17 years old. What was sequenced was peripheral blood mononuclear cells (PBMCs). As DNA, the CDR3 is TGCGCCAGCAGCTTCACAGGGGGAGGAGAGACCCAGTACTTC. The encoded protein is CASSFTGGGETQYF.